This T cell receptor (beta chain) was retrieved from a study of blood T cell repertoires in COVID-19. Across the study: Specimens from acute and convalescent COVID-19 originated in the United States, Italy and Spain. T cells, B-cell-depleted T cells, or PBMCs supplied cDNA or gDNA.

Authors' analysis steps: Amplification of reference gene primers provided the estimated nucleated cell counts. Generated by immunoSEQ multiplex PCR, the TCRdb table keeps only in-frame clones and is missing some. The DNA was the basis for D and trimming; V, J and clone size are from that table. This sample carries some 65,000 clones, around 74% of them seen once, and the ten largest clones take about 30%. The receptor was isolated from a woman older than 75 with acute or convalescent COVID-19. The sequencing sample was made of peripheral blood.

The CDR3 bases are TGTGCCAGCAGCTTGAGGGGACAGGGAGATTTCTCTGGAAACACCATATATTTT. Protein: CASSLRGQGDFSGNTIYF. The rearrangement joins TRBV7-6 to TRBJ1-3; 9 positions match TRBD1. The V gene's germline CDR1 is SGHVS and CDR2 FNYEAQ. The trim removed 3 bases at V and 0 bases at J, leaving 9 bases unmatched. The CDR3 sequence is 18 residues long.